Below, one T cell receptor (beta chain) is given with its context. No antigen is known for it. The CDR3 has 15 amino acids. V was pared by 7 bases and J by 5 bases, with 2 bases of the junction left unmatched. CDR1 is WSHSY and CDR2 is SAAADI in the germline V gene. Each CDR3 protein gets one entry after TCRdb re-called the reads with MiXCR. The table has 200,000 to 250,000 distinct CDR3 sequences, about 38% seen once; the top ten hold about 60%. The source of the sample is a study of T cell repertoires in cytomegalovirus infection. At the level of the study: Public TCR beta signatures indicated both CMV infection and matching HLA type. Overall study results and limits: HLA-C-restricted CMV clonotypes gave the most frequent clonotype in two of eight donors. Cumulative frequency of public TCR beta families picked out carriers of CMV plus the relevant HLA.

This TCR was sampled from a human donor in good health (CMV status not recorded). Some clones in this sample may be carry-over from other donors' samples. The sequencing here drew on CD8+ T cells from cultured PBMCs, taken from culture after CMV antigen stimulation. This rearrangement joins TRBV10-2 to TRBJ2-2, with 15 positions matching TRBD2. The CDR3 nucleotides are TGCGCCAGCATGGGACTAGCGGGGGGAACCGGGGAGCTGTTTTTT. This gives the protein CASMGLAGGTGELFF.